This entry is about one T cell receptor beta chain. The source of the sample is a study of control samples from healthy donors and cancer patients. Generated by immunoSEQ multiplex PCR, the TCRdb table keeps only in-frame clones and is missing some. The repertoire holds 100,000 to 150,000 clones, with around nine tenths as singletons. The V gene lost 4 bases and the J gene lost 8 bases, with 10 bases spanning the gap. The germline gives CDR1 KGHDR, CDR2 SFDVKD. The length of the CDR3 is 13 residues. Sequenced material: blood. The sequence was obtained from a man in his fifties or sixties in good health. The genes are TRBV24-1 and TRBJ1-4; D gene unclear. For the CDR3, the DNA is TGTGCCACCAGTGAGGGTGCGGAAGAAAAACTGTTTTTT. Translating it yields CATSEGAEEKLFF.